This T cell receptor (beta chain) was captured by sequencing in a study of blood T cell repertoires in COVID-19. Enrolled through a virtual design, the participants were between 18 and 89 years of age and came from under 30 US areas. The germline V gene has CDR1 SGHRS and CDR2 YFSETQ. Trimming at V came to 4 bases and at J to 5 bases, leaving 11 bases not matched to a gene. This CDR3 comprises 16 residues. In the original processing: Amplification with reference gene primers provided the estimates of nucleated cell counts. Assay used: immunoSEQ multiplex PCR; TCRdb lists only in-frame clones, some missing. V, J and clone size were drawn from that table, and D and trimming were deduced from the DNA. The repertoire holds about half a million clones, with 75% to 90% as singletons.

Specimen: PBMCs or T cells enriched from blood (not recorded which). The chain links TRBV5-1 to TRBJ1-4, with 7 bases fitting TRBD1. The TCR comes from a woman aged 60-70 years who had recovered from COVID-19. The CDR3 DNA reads TGCGCCAGCAGCCGAAACACCGGGACAGAAAATGAAAAACTGTTTTTT. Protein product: CASSRNTGTENEKLFF.